One sample yielded the 25 T cell receptor beta chains listed below, sequenced in a study of T cell responses to AZD1222 COVID-19 vaccine. This table comes from immunoSEQ multiplex PCR, and its TCRdb copy is limited to in-frame clones, with some not included. The table has approximately 150,000 clones, around 90% seen once; the top ten hold around 5%. The sequences come from peripheral blood, collected on day 0 of AZD1222 vaccination. The receptors come from an adult in good health.

The chain joins TRBV28 to TRBJ1-4; no clear D gene. CDR1 MDHEN and CDR2 SYDVKM come from the germline V gene. V was pared by 7 bases and J by 4 bases, with 13 bases between. This CDR3 spans 14 amino acids. CDR3 sequence (DNA): TGTGCCAGCATGATTGGACCGAGTAATGAAAAACTGTTTTTT. Translated, it gives CASMIGPSNEKLFF.

Concerning this clone itself: The same CDR3 also results from other DNA sequences found in this sample. DNA for the CDR3: TGTGCCAGCAGCAGGGACAACAATCAGCCCCAGCATTTT. It codes for CASSRDNNQPQHF. V is TRBV12-3 or TRBV12-4 and J is TRBJ1-5; a possible D gene is TRBD1 (6 bases). The CDR3 extends over 13 amino acids. With 6 bases removed from V and 3 bases from J, the gap between germline ends came to 9 bases.

The rearrangement uses TRBV19 and TRBJ2-1, with D tentatively TRBD2 (5 bases). Germline CDR1 LNHDA, CDR2 SQIVND (reference sequence). V dropped 4 bases and J dropped 0 bases, with 10 bases sitting between them. The CDR3 loop spans 15 amino acids. CDR3 sequence: CASSRTVSSYNEQFF. CDR3 coding DNA: TGTGCCAGTAGTAGGACTGTTAGCTCCTACAATGAGCAGTTCTTC.

The chain is built from TRBV28 and TRBJ2-1, with TRBD2 matching 10 bases. This CDR3 is built from 22 residues. V was pared by 1 base and J by 1 base, with 19 bases of the junction left unmatched. Germline lookup yields CDR1 MDHEN and CDR2 SYDVKM. The CDR3 DNA follows: TGTGCCAGCAGTTTATTTTTGAGGGTAGGGGCTAGCGGGAGATTTTCCTACAATGAGCAGTTCTTC. It codes for CASSLFLRVGASGRFSYNEQFF.

This clone was seen a single time. The gene calls are TRBV28 and TRBJ2-5, with a tentative D call TRBD2 (7 bases). Germline lookup yields CDR1 MDHEN and CDR2 SYDVKM. This CDR3 is 14 amino acids long. V dropped 3 bases and J dropped 4 bases, with 12 bases sitting between them. The chain's CDR3 is CASSFKGGLETQYF. Here the CDR3 DNA reads TGTGCCAGCAGTTTTAAGGGGGGGCTAGAGACCCAGTACTTC. The entire variable domain, with the rest obtained from reference TRBV28 and TRBJ2-5, is as follows: DVKVTQSSRYLVKRTGEKVFLECVQDMDHENMFWYRQDPGLGLRLIYFSYDVKMKEKGDIPEGYSVSREKKERFSLILESASTNQTSMYLCASSFKGGLETQYFGPGTRLLVL.

The chain employs TRBV28 and TRBJ1-3; weak D call: TRBD1 (5 bases). This CDR3 has 14 amino acids. Between the trimmed V and J ends, which lost 3 bases and 4 bases, there was a span of 10 bases. CDR1 is MDHEN and CDR2 is SYDVKM in the germline V gene. The CDR3 DNA follows: TGTGCCAGCAGTTTGTACCGGGACGGAAACACCATATATTTT. Protein sequence: CASSLYRDGNTIYF.

The CDR3 loop reads CASSAGDRGSFYGYTF. CDR3 bases: TGCGCCAGCAGTGCAGGGGACAGGGGGAGCTTCTATGGCTACACCTTC. The chain recombines TRBV10-2 with TRBJ1-2; TRBD1 agrees at 11 bases. Germline V gene lookup returns CDR1 WSHSY and CDR2 SAAADI. The V gene end was trimmed by 4 bases and the J gene end by 4 bases; junction bases not matched to a gene: 8. The CDR3 contains 16 residues.

The chain carries TRBV2 and TRBJ1-2; D ambiguous. V gave up 6 bases and J gave up 5 bases, with 7 bases separating them. Germline lookup yields CDR1 SNHLY and CDR2 FYNNEI. The CDR3 extends over 11 amino acids. CDR3 in amino acids: CASRNSYGYTF. The CDR3 DNA reads as TGTGCCAGCAGGAATTCTTATGGCTACACCTTC.

The chain carries TRBV13 and TRBJ2-5; 9 bases fit TRBD1. CDR1 is PRHDT and CDR2 is FYEKMQ in the germline V gene (reference sequence). The CDR3 runs to 15 residues. The junction had 9 bases not matched to a gene; V was cut back by 5 bases and J by 5 bases. The CDR3 reads CASSLGQGSRETQYF. As DNA, the CDR3 is TGTGCCAGCAGCCTCGGACAGGGGTCGCGGGAGACCCAGTACTTC.

Comments on this clone: The junction and the germline gene differ at one end; a read error may be behind it. The genes are TRBV7-7 and TRBJ1-5, with 8 bases identical to TRBD1. In germline, CDR1 is SSHAT, CDR2 FNYEAQ (reference sequence). The CDR3 is 17 amino acids. In DNA, the CDR3 is TGTGCTAGCAGCTTAGGGATTCGTCCAGGGGGCTATCAGCCCCAGCATTTT. Amino acids: CASSLGIRPGGYQPQHF. The whole variable domain, filled in from reference TRBV7-7 and TRBJ1-5, reads GAGVSQSPRYKVTKRGQDVTLRCDPISSHATLYWYQQALGQGPEFLTYFNYEAQPDKSGLPSDRFSAERPEGSISTLTIQRTEQRDSAMYRCASSLGIRPGGYQPQHFGDGTRLSIL.

This clone has more than one count but fewer than ten. V and J are TRBV4-3 and TRBJ1-6, with D perhaps TRBD1 (5 bases). Germline V gives CDR1 LGHNA, CDR2 YSLEER. The CDR3 loop spans 16 amino acids. V lost 0 bases, J lost 4 bases, and 10 bases lay in between. The CDR3 loop is CASSQDSRGYNSPLHF. As DNA, the CDR3 is TGCGCCAGCAGCCAAGATTCACGGGGGTATAATTCACCCCTCCACTTT.

The chain employs TRBV5-1 and TRBJ2-3; the D gene is possibly TRBD1 (8 bases). The V gene's germline CDR1 is SGHRS and CDR2 YFSETQ. The CDR3 runs 15 residues. Deletions cut 3 bases from V and 6 bases from J, with 17 bases between. The CDR3 is CASSWGGQASDTQYF. The CDR3 coding sequence is TGCGCCAGCAGCTGGGGGGGACAGGCATCGGATACGCAGTATTTT.

J is TRBJ1-5 and V is TRBV27, with no clear D. Germline V gives CDR1 MNHEY, CDR2 SMNVEV (reference sequence). V dropped 5 bases and J dropped 0 bases, with 11 bases sitting between them. The CDR3 is 15 amino acids. This CDR3 is CASSIDNYSNQPQHF. In DNA form, the CDR3 reads TGTGCCAGCAGTATCGACAACTATAGCAATCAGCCCCAGCATTTT.

The rearrangement uses TRBV2 and TRBJ2-7, with D possibly being TRBD2 (6 bases). The length of the CDR3 is 14 residues. Trimming cost V 1 base and J 6 bases, with 13 bases left between them. The germline gives CDR1 SNHLY, CDR2 FYNNEI. CDR3 DNA sequence: TGTGCCAGCAGTGAAGATGTTTTTAGCGGCGAGCAGTACTTC. As protein: CASSEDVFSGEQYF. Variable domain in full (rest from reference TRBV2 and TRBJ2-7): EPEVTQTPSHQVTQMGQEVILRCVPISNHLYFYWYRQILGQKVEFLVSFYNNEISEKSEIFDDQFSVERPDGSNFTLKIRSTKLEDSAMYFCASSEDVFSGEQYFGPGTRLTVT.

The gene calls are TRBV12-3 or TRBV12-4 and TRBJ2-7; D is perhaps TRBD1 (6 bases). The CDR3 consists of 13 residues. The V end was cut by 8 bases, the J end by 3 bases, with 14 bases between. The CDR3: CASGGGYVYEQYF. CDR3 nucleotide sequence: TGTGCCAGCGGTGGGGGCTATGTCTACGAGCAGTACTTC.

The V and J genes are TRBV28 and TRBJ2-7; 8 nucleotides line up with TRBD1. J lost 6 bases, V lost 2 bases, and 6 bases had no gene match. This CDR3 contains 14 residues. CDR1 and CDR2 from the germline V gene are MDHEN and SYDVKM. The CDR3 reads CASSLTGTGGEQYF. The CDR3 DNA reads as TGTGCCAGCAGTTTAACCGGGACAGGCGGCGAGCAGTACTTC.

This chain connects TRBV9 to TRBJ2-1; a possible D gene is TRBD2 (6 bases). The germline V gene encodes CDR1 SGDLS and CDR2 YYNGEE. Trimming removed 3 bases from V and 8 bases from J, with 15 bases in between. The CDR3 has 14 amino acids. In DNA form, the CDR3 reads TGTGCCAGCAGCGGACTAGGGCCGACCTATGAGCAGTTCTTC. This codes for CASSGLGPTYEQFF.

V and J are TRBV2 and TRBJ2-3, with D possibly being TRBD1 (6 bases). Looked up from germline, CDR1 is SNHLY and CDR2 is FYNNEI. Trimming took 3 bases from V and 6 from J, leaving 13 bases between them. The CDR3 loop spans 14 amino acids. CDR3 nucleotide sequence: TGTGCCAGCAGTGAGGACAGTTACCGGGATACGCAGTATTTT. Its protein is CASSEDSYRDTQYF.

This chain connects TRBV29-1 to TRBJ2-2, with a possible D match to TRBD1 (5 bases). The CDR3 has 14 amino acids. The V gene lost 1 base and the J gene lost 2 bases, with 8 bases spanning the gap. From germline, CDR1 is SQVTM and CDR2 ANQGSEA. Here the CDR3 reads CSVEGQGNTGELFF. In nucleotides, the CDR3 is TGCAGCGTTGAAGGCCAGGGAAACACCGGGGAGCTGTTTTTT.

This chain connects TRBV4-2 to TRBJ2-2; D is undetermined. This CDR3 contains 14 residues. The V end was cut by 6 bases, the J end by 10 bases, with 18 bases between. CDR1 and CDR2 (germline): LGHNA, YNFKEQ. The CDR3, as DNA: TGTGCCAGCAGTGAAATAAATTCCCAGCCGGAGCTGTTTTTT. Residues: CASSEINSQPELFF.

This clone showed up just once. V is TRBV9 and J is TRBJ2-7; possibly TRBD2 for D (6 bases). CDR3 length equals 15 residues. The V end lost 0 bases, the J end lost 6 bases, and 16 bases lay between the germline ends. The germline CDR1 and CDR2 sequences are SGDLS and YYNGEE. CDR3 loop: CASSVVDGRSSEQYF. The CDR3 nucleotides read TGTGCCAGCAGCGTAGTAGACGGGAGATCAAGCGAGCAGTACTTC.

V gene TRBV24-1 combines with J gene TRBJ1-5, with D possibly matching TRBD1 (6 bases). Germline V gene sequence: CDR1 KGHDR, CDR2 SFDVKD. The CDR3 is made up of 14 amino acids. V was pared by 2 bases and J by 2 bases, with 6 bases between. The CDR3 bases are TGTGCCACCAGTGATTCAGGGGGCAATCAGCCCCAGCATTTT. It is translated as CATSDSGGNQPQHF.

The J gene is TRBJ2-7, the V gene TRBV27, with 13 bases that match TRBD2. Germline V gene sequence: CDR1 MNHEY, CDR2 SMNVEV (reference sequence). There are 14 residues in the CDR3. Trimming took 6 bases from V and 2 from J; bases not matched to a gene: 1. CDR3 DNA: TGTGCCAGCAGGGGGACTAGCGGGGCCTACGAGCAGTACTTC. Translated: CASRGTSGAYEQYF.

V is TRBV7-3 and J is TRBJ2-1; maybe TRBD1 (5 bases). Germline loops: CDR1 SGHTA, CDR2 FQGTGA. Trimming stripped 4 bases from V and 6 bases from J, with 22 bases between. The CDR3 has 17 residues. In DNA form, the CDR3 reads TGTGCCAGCAGCTCCAAGCCATCGGCCCTCACAGGCAATGAGCAGTTCTTC. Translation gives CASSSKPSALTGNEQFF.

The J gene is TRBJ2-7, the V gene TRBV5-1, with 7 nucleotides matching TRBD1. J was trimmed by 3 bases and V by 3 bases; bases with no gene match: 6. The germline CDR1 and CDR2 sequences are SGHRS and YFSETQ. There are 14 residues in the CDR3. CDR3 DNA sequence: TGCGCCAGCAGCTCGGGGACAGAGTTCTACGAGCAGTACTTC. It yields the protein CASSSGTEFYEQYF.